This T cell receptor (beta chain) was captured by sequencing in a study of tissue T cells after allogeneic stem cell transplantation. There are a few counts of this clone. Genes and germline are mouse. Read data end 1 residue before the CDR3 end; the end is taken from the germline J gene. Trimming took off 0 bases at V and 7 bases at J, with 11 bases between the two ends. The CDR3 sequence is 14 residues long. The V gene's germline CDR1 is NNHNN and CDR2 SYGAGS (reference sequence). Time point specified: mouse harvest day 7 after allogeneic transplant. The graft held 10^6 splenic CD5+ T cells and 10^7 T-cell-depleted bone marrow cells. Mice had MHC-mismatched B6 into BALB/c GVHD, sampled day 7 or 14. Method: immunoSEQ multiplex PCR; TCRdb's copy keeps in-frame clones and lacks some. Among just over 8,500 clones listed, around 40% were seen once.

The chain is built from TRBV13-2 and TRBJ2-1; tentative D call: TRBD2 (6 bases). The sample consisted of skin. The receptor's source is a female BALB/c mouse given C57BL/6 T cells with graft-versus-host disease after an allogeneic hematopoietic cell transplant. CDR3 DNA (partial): TGTGCCAGCGGTGATGTTGGGGGTGGAGCTGAGCAGTTC. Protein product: CASGDVGGGAEQF. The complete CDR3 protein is CASGDVGGGAEQFF.